The T cell receptor beta chain under discussion was sequenced for a study of blood T cell repertoires in COVID-19. Study background: In each case, the material was cDNA or gDNA derived from T cells, B-cell-depleted T cells, or PBMCs.

Looked up from germline, CDR1 is MNHEY and CDR2 is SVGAGI. The V end was cut by 6 bases, the J end by 2 bases, with 12 bases between. There are 14 residues in the CDR3. Using immunoSEQ multiplex PCR, the repertoire was profiled, and TCRdb retains in-frame clones only, with some absent. The sample yields fewer than 100,000 clones, 70% to 80% seen once. The rearrangement links TRBV6-5 to TRBJ2-3, with D perhaps TRBD2 (6 bases). The clonotype comes from a human donor in a cohort sampled during active COVID-19. Sequencing used peripheral blood. The CDR3 loop reads CASRAEGLTDTQYF. CDR3 coding DNA: TGTGCCAGCAGAGCGGAGGGACTCACAGATACGCAGTATTTT.